This TCR beta chain was sequenced during a study of naive and memory T cell subsets. Study-wide findings and caveats: No ground truth validated the naive and memory repertoire findings. Diversity fell and Gini index rose from naive through CM, EM, EMRA. Especially in CD8 cells, naive repertoires contained a few larger clonotypes, possibly CD45RA-re-expressing memory cells.

A word on this clonotype: Its antigen is currently unknown.

Two oligonucleotides, mixed equimolar, formed the beta constant-region primer covering TRBC1 and TRBC2. Ligated cDNA was amplified by four rounds of PCR with nested alpha and beta constant-region primers and SP2. Ligation attached a single-stranded oligonucleotide with a 12-nucleotide UMI and the SP2 primer to the cDNA 3' end. TCRdb re-called the UMI-ligation and nested PCR reads with MiXCR, one entry per CDR3 protein. The sample lists around 140,000 distinct CDR3 sequences, under 25% occurring once. Four subsets defined by CD45RA and CD27 were sorted after CD3, CD4, CD8 and live/dead staining. Germline V gene sequence: CDR1 SGHRS, CDR2 YFSETQ. Trimming left V 5 bases short and J 0 bases short, with 15 bases between. The CDR3 is 16 residues long.

Sequencing was carried out using naive CD4+ T cells from blood. The clonotype originates from a human donor in good health. The V call is TRBV5-1, the J call TRBJ2-1; D is perhaps TRBD1 (6 bases). CDR3 region: CASSSGQLSSYNEQFF. Written as DNA, the CDR3 is TGCGCCAGCAGTTCGGGACAACTGAGCTCCTACAATGAGCAGTTCTTC.